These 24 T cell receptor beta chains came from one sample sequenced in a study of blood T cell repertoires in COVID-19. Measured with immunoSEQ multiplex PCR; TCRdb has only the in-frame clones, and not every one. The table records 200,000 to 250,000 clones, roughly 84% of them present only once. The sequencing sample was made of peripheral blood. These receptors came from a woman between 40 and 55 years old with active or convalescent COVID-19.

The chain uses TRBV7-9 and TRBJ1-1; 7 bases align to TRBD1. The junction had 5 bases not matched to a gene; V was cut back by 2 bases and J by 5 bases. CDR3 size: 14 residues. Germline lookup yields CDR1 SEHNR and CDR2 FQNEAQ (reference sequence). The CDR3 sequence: CASSLQQGWTEAFF. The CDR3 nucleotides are TGTGCCAGCAGCTTACAACAGGGGTGGACTGAAGCTTTCTTT.

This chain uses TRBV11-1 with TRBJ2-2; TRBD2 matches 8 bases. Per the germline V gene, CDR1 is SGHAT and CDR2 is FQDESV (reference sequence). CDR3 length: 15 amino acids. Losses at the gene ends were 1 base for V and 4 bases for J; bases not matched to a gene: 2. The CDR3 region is CASSLGLAGTGELFF. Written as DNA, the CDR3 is TGTGCCAGCAGCTTAGGTCTAGCGGGCACCGGGGAGCTGTTTTTT.

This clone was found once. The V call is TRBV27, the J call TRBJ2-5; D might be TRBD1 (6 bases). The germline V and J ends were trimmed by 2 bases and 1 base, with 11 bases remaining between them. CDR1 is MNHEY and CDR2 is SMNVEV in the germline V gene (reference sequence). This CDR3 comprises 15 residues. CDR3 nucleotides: TGTGCCAGCAGTTTAGGAAACAGGGCCCAAGAGACCCAGTACTTC. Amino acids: CASSLGNRAQETQYF.

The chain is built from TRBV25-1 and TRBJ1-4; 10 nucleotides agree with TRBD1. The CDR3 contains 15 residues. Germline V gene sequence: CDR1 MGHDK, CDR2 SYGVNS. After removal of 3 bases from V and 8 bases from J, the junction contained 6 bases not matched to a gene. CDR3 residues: CASSDHRTGGEKLFF. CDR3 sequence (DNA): TGTGCCAGCAGTGATCACAGGACAGGGGGGGAAAAACTGTTTTTT.

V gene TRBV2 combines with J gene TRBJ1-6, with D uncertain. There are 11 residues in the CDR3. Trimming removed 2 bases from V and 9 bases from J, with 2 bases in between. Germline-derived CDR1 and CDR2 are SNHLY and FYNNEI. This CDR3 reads CASSELSPLHF. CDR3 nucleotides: TGTGCCAGCAGTGAACTTTCACCCCTCCACTTT.

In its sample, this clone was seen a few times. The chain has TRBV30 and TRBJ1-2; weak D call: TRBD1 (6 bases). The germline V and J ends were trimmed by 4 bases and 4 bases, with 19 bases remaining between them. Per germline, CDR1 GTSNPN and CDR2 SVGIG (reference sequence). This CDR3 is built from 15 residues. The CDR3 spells CAWTQRRGLPYGYTF. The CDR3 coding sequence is TGTGCCTGGACCCAACGAAGGGGGTTGCCCTATGGCTACACCTTC.

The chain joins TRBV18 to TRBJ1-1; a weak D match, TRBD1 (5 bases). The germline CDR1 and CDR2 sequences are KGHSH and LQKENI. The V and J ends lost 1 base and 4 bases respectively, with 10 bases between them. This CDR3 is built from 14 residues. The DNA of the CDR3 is TGTGCCAGCTCACCACTGGAGGGGATCACTGAAGCTTTCTTT. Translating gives CASSPLEGITEAFF. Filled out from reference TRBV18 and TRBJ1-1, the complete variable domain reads NAGVMQNPRHLVRRRGQEARLRCSPMKGHSHVYWYRQLPEEGLKFMVYLQKENIIDESGMPKERFSAEFPKEGPSILRIQQVVRGDSAAYFCASSPLEGITEAFFGQGTRLTVV.

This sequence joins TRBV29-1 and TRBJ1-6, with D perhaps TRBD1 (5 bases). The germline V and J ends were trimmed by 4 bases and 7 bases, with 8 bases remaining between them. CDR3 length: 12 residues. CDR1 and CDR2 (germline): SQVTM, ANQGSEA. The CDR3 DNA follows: TGCAGCGTTGTGGAGGGGAATTCACCCCTCCACTTT. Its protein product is CSVVEGNSPLHF.

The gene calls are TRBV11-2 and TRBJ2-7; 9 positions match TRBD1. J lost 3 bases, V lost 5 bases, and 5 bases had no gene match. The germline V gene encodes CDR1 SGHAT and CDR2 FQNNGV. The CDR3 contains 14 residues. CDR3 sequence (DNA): TGTGCCAGCAGCCTCGGGACAGGGAACTACGAGCAGTACTTC. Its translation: CASSLGTGNYEQYF.

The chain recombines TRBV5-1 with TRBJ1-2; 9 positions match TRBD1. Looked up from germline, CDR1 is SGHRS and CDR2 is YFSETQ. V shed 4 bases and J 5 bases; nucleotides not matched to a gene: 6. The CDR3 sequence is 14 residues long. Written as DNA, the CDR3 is TGCGCCAGCAGCGCACTACAGGGGGCGTATGGCTACACCTTC. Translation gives CASSALQGAYGYTF.

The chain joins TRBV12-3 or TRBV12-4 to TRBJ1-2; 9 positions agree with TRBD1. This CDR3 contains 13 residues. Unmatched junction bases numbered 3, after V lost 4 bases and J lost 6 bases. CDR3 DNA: TGTGCCAGCAGTTACCGGGACAGGGATGGCTACACCTTC. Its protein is CASSYRDRDGYTF.

Here the CDR3 reads CASSINPQTRRTEAFF. The CDR3 nucleotides are TGTGCCAGTAGTATAAACCCTCAGACCAGGAGGACTGAAGCTTTCTTT. This chain joins TRBV19 and TRBJ1-1; D ambiguous. Germline V gives CDR1 LNHDA, CDR2 SQIVND (reference sequence). CDR3 size: 16 residues. V was clipped by 2 bases and J by 5 bases, with 18 bases between them.

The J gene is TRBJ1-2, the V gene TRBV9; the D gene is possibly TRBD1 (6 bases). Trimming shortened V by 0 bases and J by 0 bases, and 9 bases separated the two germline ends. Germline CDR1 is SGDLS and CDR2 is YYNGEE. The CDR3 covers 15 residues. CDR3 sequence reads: CASSVEGHPNYGYTF. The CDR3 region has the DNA TGTGCCAGCAGCGTAGAGGGACACCCTAACTATGGCTACACCTTC.

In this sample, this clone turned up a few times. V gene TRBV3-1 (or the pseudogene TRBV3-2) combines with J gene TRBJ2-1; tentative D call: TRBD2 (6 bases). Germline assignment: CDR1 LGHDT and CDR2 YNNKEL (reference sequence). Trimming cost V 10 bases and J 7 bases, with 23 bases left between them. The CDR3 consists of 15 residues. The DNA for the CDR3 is TGTGCCACTAACCAACGGGGGTTTGGTTTGAATGAGCAGTTCTTC. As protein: CATNQRGFGLNEQFF.

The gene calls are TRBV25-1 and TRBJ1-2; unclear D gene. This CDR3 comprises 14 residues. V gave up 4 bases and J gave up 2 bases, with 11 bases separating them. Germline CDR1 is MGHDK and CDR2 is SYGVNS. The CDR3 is CASSAPTVNYGYTF. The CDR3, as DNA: TGTGCCAGCAGTGCCCCGACTGTGAACTATGGCTACACCTTC.

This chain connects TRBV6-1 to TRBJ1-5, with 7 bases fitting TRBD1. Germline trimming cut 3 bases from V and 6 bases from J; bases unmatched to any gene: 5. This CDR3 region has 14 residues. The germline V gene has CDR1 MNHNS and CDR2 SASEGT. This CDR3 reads CASSEQGGLQPQHF. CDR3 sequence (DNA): TGTGCCAGCAGTGAGCAGGGGGGACTTCAGCCCCAGCATTTT.

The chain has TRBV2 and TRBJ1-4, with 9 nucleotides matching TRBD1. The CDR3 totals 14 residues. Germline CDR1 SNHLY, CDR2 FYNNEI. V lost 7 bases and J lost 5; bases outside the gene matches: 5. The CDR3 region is CASKRQGGNEKLFF. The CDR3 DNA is TGTGCCAGCAAGCGACAGGGGGGAAATGAAAAACTGTTTTTT.

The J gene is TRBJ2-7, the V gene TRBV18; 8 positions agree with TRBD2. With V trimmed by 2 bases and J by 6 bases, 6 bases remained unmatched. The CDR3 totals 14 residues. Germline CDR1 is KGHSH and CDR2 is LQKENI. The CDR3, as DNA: TGTGCCAGCTCACCATTACTAGCGGAGGGCGAGCAGTACTTC. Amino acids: CASSPLLAEGEQYF.

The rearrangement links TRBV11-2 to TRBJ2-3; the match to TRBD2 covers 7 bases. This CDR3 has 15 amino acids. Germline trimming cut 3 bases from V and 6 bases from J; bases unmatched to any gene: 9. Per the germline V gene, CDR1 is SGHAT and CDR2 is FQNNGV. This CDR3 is CASSLTSWGGDTQYF. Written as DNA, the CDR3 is TGTGCCAGCAGCTTGACTAGCTGGGGGGGGGATACGCAGTATTTT.

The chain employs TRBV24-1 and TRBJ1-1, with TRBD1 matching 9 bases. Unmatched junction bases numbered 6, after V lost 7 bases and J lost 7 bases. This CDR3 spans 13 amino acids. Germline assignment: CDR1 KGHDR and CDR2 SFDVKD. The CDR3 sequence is CATSPDRGGEAFF. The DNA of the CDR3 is TGTGCCACCAGCCCGGACAGGGGTGGTGAAGCTTTCTTT.

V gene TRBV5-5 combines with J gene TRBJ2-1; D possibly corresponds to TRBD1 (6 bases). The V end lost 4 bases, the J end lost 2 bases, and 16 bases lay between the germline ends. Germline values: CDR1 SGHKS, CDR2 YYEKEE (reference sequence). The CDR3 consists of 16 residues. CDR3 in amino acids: CASSGNQGSPYNEQFF. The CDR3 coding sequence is TGTGCCAGCAGCGGGAACCAGGGGAGCCCCTACAATGAGCAGTTCTTC. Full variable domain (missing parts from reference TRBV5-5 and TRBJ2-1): DAGVTQSPTHLIKTRGQQVTLRCSPISGHKSVSWYQQVLGQGPQFIFQYYEKEERGRGNFPDRFSARQFPNYSSELNVNALLLGDSALYLCASSGNQGSPYNEQFFGPGTRLTVL.

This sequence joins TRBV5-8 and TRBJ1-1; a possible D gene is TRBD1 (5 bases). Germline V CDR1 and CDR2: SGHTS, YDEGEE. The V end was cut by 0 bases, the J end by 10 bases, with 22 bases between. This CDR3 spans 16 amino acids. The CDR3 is CASSLAEARGFKGAFF. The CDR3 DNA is TGTGCCAGCAGCTTGGCGGAAGCCCGGGGGTTTAAAGGAGCTTTCTTT.

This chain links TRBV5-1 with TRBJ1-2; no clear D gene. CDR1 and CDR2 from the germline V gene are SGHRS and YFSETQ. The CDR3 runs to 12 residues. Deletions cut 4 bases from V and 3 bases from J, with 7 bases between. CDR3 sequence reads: CASSPADYGYTF. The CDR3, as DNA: TGCGCCAGCAGCCCCGCGGACTATGGCTACACCTTC. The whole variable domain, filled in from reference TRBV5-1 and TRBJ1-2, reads KAGVTQTPRYLIKTRGQQVTLSCSPISGHRSVSWYQQTPGQGLQFLFEYFSETQRNKGNFPGRFSGRQFSNSRSEMNVSTLELGDSALYLCASSPADYGYTFGSGTRLTVV.

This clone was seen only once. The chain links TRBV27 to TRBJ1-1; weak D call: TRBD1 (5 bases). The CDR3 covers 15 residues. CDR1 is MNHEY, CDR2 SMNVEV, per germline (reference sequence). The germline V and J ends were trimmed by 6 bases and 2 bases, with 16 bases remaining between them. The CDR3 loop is CASSDPKGINTEAFF. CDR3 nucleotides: TGTGCCAGCAGCGACCCCAAGGGGATTAACACTGAAGCTTTCTTT.